The rows below give T cell receptor beta chains drawn from one sample of a study of T cells in Graves' hyperthyroidism and ophthalmopathy. TCRdb reprocessed the multiplex PCR reads with MiXCR, giving one entry per CDR3 protein. The data hold over 650,000 distinct CDR3 sequences, with approximately 42% observed a single time. The sample comprised peripheral blood or thyroid tissue (not recorded which). The receptors shown here come from an adult man with Graves' disease, either hyperthyroidism or ophthalmopathy (not recorded which). The CDR3 runs from the conserved cysteine through the conserved F or W. D genes are given only for firm matches. Only some rows state a clone size, as once, few, many or a class for expanded clones.

clone_size d_call j_call v_call cdr3_nt cdr3_aa
- - TRBJ2-6 TRBV6-6 TGTGCCAGCAGTTACTCTAGTGCCTGGCAGGCCAACGTCCTGACTTTC CASSYSSAWQANVLTF
- TRBD1 TRBJ1-6 TRBV7-9 TGTGCCAGCAGGAGTGAGACAGGGAAAAATTCACCCCTCCACTTT CASRSETGKNSPLHF
- TRBD1 TRBJ2-5 TRBV7-8 TGTGCCAGCAGCTCGGGGACAGGACCTTTACGGAACCAGTACTTC CASSSGTGPLRNQYF
- - TRBJ1-4 TRBV7-9 TGTGCCAGCAGCTTTGCGGGGACGAGTAATGAAAAACTGTTTTTT CASSFAGTSNEKLFF
- TRBD1 TRBJ1-1 TRBV29-1 TGCAGCGTCGACTTACAGGGGCGGAACACTGAAGCTTTCTTT CSVDLQGRNTEAFF
- - TRBJ1-4 TRBV20-1 TGCAGTGCTGGCTACCCTGAAAAACTGTTTTTT CSAGYPEKLFF
- - TRBJ1-2 TRBV6-1 TGTGTCAGCAGTGGGGAGAGGGCAGTCTATGGCTACACCTTC CVSSGERAVYGYTF
- - TRBJ1-1 TRBV6-1 TGTGCCAGCCGAACATATGAAGCTTTCTTT CASRTYEAFF
few TRBD1 TRBJ1-1 TRBV19 TGTGCCAGTAGTATTCAGACAGGGCTTGAAGCTTTCTTT CASSIQTGLEAFF
many - TRBJ1-2 TRBV29-1 TGCACCGTCCCTGAATATGGCTACACCTTC CTVPEYGYTF
- - TRBJ1-2 TRBV24-1 TGTGCCACCATTGATTCCGCTAACTATGGCTACACCTTC CATIDSANYGYTF
- - TRBJ2-5 TRBV10-3 TGTGCCATCAGTCCCCAAACAGGGTCGGAGACCCAGTACTTC CAISPQTGSETQYF
many - TRBJ2-5 TRBV6-5 TGTGCCAGCAGTTACTCGGCCGAAGAGACCCAGTACTTC CASSYSAEETQYF
- - TRBJ2-7 TRBV10-2 TGTGCCAGCACAAACGCCGGGTCCTACGAGCAGTACTTC CASTNAGSYEQYF
- TRBD1 TRBJ1-4 TRBV5-1 TGCGCCAGCAGCTTGGCCGGACAGGCTAGAGAAAAACTGTTTTTT CASSLAGQAREKLFF
many - TRBJ2-5 TRBV2 TGTGCCAGCAGTGAAGCTTGGCAAAAGGCCCAGTACTTC CASSEAWQKAQYF
- - TRBJ1-5 TRBV7-9 TGTGCCAGCAGCCAAGGACCTCAGGGGAATAGCAATCAGCCCCAGCATTTT CASSQGPQGNSNQPQHF
few - TRBJ2-5 TRBV13 TGTGCCAGCAGCTTAGGCCCGGTGGGAGAGGAGACCCAGTACTTC CASSLGPVGEETQYF
- - TRBJ2-2 TRBV2 TGTGCCAGCAGTCAGCGGGCTGGGGAGCTGTTTTTT CASSQRAGELFF
- - TRBJ2-5 TRBV11-1 TGTGCCAGCAGCACCGAGGGGTCGGGGCAAGAGACCCAGTACTTC CASSTEGSGQETQYF
few - TRBJ1-2 TRBV7-8 TGTGCCTGGTCGAAGAGCCGTCTGGGAGGCTACACCTTC CAWSKSRLGGYTF
- TRBD1 TRBJ1-4 TRBV7-8 TGCGCCAGCAGCCTTACGGGACAGAGAAGCTCTGGAAAACTGTTTTTT CASSLTGQRSSGKLFF
- TRBD1 TRBJ1-2 TRBV25-1 TGTGCCAGCGGGGACAGGGGGAGCTATGGCTACACCTTC CASGDRGSYGYTF
- TRBD1 TRBJ2-2 TRBV6-1 TGTGCCAGCAGTGACCGGGACAGGGGCGGATTAGGCACCGGGGAGCTGTTTTTT CASSDRDRGGLGTGELFF
- - TRBJ1-4 TRBV29-1 TGCAGCTTAGGTGCAAGGGGAGATGGCGGTGAAAAACTGTTTTTT CSLGARGDGGEKLFF
- TRBD1 TRBJ1-2 TRBV29-1 TGCAGCGGGGGCGGGACAGGGGCCGTGACCGGCTATGGCTACACCTTC CSGGGTGAVTGYGYTF
many TRBD1 TRBJ1-2 TRBV10-3 TGTGCCATCAGTGAGGGGACAGGGGGCGATGGCTACACCTTC CAISEGTGGDGYTF
few - TRBJ1-3 TRBV7-2 TGTGCCAGCAGCTTAGTTTTCGGCTCTGGAAACACCATATATTTT CASSLVFGSGNTIYF
many - TRBJ2-7 TRBV20-1 TGCAGTGCTAGGGCGGACATGATGAGGACCTACGAGCAGTACTTC CSARADMMRTYEQYF
- TRBD1 TRBJ1-1 TRBV2 TGTGCCAGCAGTACTATACAGGGGATGAACACTGAAGCTTTCTTT CASSTIQGMNTEAFF
- - TRBJ2-7 TRBV19 TGTGCCAGTAGTATAGGTTTCGGGGGATACGAGCAGTACTTC CASSIGFGGYEQYF
- TRBD2 TRBJ2-7 TRBV29-1 TGCAGCGTCCTACTAGCGGGGGTGTACGAGCAGTACTTC CSVLLAGVYEQYF
- TRBD1 TRBJ1-4 TRBV7-8 TGTGCCAGCAGCTTAGTACTGGGACAGGGGGATGAAAAACTGTTTTTT CASSLVLGQGDEKLFF
once TRBD2 TRBJ2-5 TRBV9 TGTGCCAGCAGTCCCTTAGCGGGGGCAACCCAAGAGACCCAGTACTTC CASSPLAGATQETQYF
- - TRBJ2-7 TRBV6-1 TGTGCCAGGGAGGACGGGGCCGACTACGAGCAGTACTTC CAREDGADYEQYF
few TRBD2 TRBJ2-2 TRBV10-3 TGTGCCATCAGTGAGAAGGCTATTACTAGCGGGGGATCGAACACCGGGGAGCTGTTTTTT CAISEKAITSGGSNTGELFF
- - TRBJ1-5 TRBV5-1 TGCGCCAGCAGCTCCTGGGCCTCCCGACTAGTGGAGCCCCAGCATTTT CASSSWASRLVEPQHF
few - TRBJ2-7 TRBV7-9 TGTGCCAGCAGCTTACCGGCTAGTAGGCCCACCCAGTACTTC CASSLPASRPTQYF
- TRBD1 TRBJ1-2 TRBV30 TGTGCCTCGAGGTACCGGACAGGGCATGGCTACACCTTC CASRYRTGHGYTF
few - TRBJ1-3 TRBV12-5 TGTGCTAGTGGTCAAGGCGGTGGAAACACCATATATTTT CASGQGGGNTIYF
few TRBD2 TRBJ2-5 TRBV11-2 TGTGCCAGCAGCCGAGGACTAGCGAGAGAGACCCAGTACTTC CASSRGLARETQYF
once - TRBJ2-5 TRBV7-9 TGTGCCAGCAGCTTAGGTTCCCAGCAAGAGACCCAGTACTTC CASSLGSQQETQYF
few TRBD1 TRBJ2-7 TRBV2 TGTGCCAGCATGCCGGGACAGGGGTTACGACACTCCTACGAGCAGTACTTC CASMPGQGLRHSYEQYF
- TRBD2 TRBJ2-7 TRBV10-3 TGTGCCAGCCGACTAGCGGGAGGGGTGGACGAGCAGTACTTC CASRLAGGVDEQYF
- TRBD1 TRBJ2-5 TRBV7-2 TGTGCCAGCAGTCGGGACAGGGGGCGAGAAGAGACCCAGTACTTC CASSRDRGREETQYF
few TRBD1 TRBJ1-5 TRBV2 TGTGCCAGCAGTGAAGGATGGGACAGTAGCAATCAGCCCCAGCATTTT CASSEGWDSSNQPQHF
- TRBD1 TRBJ1-6 TRBV7-3 TGTGCCAGCAGCTTCAGGGCGGGACAGGGGGATTCACCCCTCCACTTT CASSFRAGQGDSPLHF
- - TRBJ2-3 TRBV20-1 TGCAGTGCGGGCAGCACAGATACGCAGTATTTT CSAGSTDTQYF
- - TRBJ2-2 TRBV24-1 TGTGCCACCAGCCCCGCCTTCGCCGGGGAGCTGTTTTTT CATSPAFAGELFF
once TRBD1 TRBJ1-1 TRBV7-9 TGTGCCAGCAGCTTGCCCGGACCCGCTCGCCAGGGGGACACTGAAGCTTTCTTT CASSLPGPARQGDTEAFF
- - TRBJ2-7 TRBV20-1 TGCAGTGCTAGAGTTACATATTCCTACGAGCAGTACTTC CSARVTYSYEQYF